Listed below are T cell receptor beta chains from one sample, sequenced in a study of cytomegalovirus exposure and HLA in healthy donors. Sequenced by immunoSEQ multiplex PCR; TCRdb stores in-frame clones only, minus some. The sample has about 150,000 clones, around 77% seen once. Material for sequencing was PBMCs. Receptor source: a man aged 35 to 55 in good health and CMV-seronegative. Both conserved end residues are part of each CDR3. The order of the fields is J gene, V gene, CDR3 protein.

TRBJ1-5	TRBV27	CASSLGQANQPQHF
TRBJ1-1	TRBV28	CASSFETGAHEAFF
TRBJ1-1	TRBV5-1	CASSLAPGADTEAFF
TRBJ2-7	TRBV6-1	CASSASGTRPEQYF
TRBJ2-5	TRBV6-5	CASSYLAGGETQYF
TRBJ1-2	TRBV30	CAWSVRLQGSYTYGYTF
TRBJ2-2	TRBV6-1	CASSLLLAGTGELFF
TRBJ2-2	TRBV6-5	CASSYTLYTGELFF
TRBJ2-5	TRBV4-1	CASRAQGNQETQYF
TRBJ1-1	TRBV7-9	CASSFTGAVNTEAFF
TRBJ1-2	TRBV6-5	CASRPSRDRGGYTF
TRBJ2-5	TRBV2	CASSPTGSPETQYF
TRBJ1-6	TRBV11-3	CASSLDGLPGSPLHF
TRBJ1-1	TRBV15	CATSRGEALNTEAFF
TRBJ1-2	TRBV19	CASSIGGAQGYTF
TRBJ2-5	TRBV18	CASSALTGNLETQYF
TRBJ1-1	TRBV5-1	CASSLAGETEAFF
TRBJ2-7	TRBV5-1	CASSLGGTARTYEQYF
TRBJ1-1	TRBV30	CAWRRSLPGQGLYF
TRBJ1-2	TRBV7-8	CASSRLSLSGYTF
TRBJ2-7	TRBV28	CASTLSGLADEQYF
TRBJ2-2	TRBV4-2	CASSGWTGNTGELFF
TRBJ2-3	TRBV5-1	CASSLEGVSTDTQYF
TRBJ2-7	TRBV10-1	CASSETAGAYEQYF
TRBJ1-1	TRBV9	CASSRGGSEAFF
TRBJ2-3	TRBV5-5	CASSLQGSSTDTQYF
TRBJ1-1	TRBV7-9	CASSSLDTWDTEAFF
TRBJ2-3	TRBV10-1	CASYALARRDTQYF
TRBJ1-5	TRBV7-9	CASSFDSNQPQHF
TRBJ2-5	TRBV10-3	CAIRDRGAETQYF
TRBJ2-7	TRBV28	CASRPSSYEQYF
TRBJ2-2	TRBV5-1	CASRRFYTGELFF
TRBJ2-3	TRBV5-1	CASSRLDRGGDTQYF
TRBJ2-2	TRBV5-1	CASSLGRETGELFF
TRBJ1-1	TRBV28	CASSTDLRDRGPDTEAFF
TRBJ1-5	TRBV4-2	CASSPLFSDRADQPQHF
TRBJ2-7	TRBV7-9	CSSSTIHAGRNYEQYF
TRBJ2-3	TRBV4-1	CASSQVGVGRSTDTQYF
TRBJ2-2	TRBV28	CASSPRRGLAGGPTGELFF
TRBJ1-2	TRBV5-1	CASSSGQEFYGYTF
TRBJ1-1	TRBV29-1	CSVGGGKNTEAFF
TRBJ2-2	TRBV5-4	CASSFAGVGTGELFF
TRBJ1-4	TRBV7-9	CASSLTGDFNEKLFF
TRBJ1-5	TRBV27	CASSLGTPFKHQPQHF
TRBJ2-6	TRBV6-4	CASSKSGAGANGLTF
TRBJ2-1	TRBV12-5	CASGSSGYNEQFF
TRBJ1-4	TRBV13	CASSSNSAATNEKLFF
TRBJ1-1	TRBV7-3	CASSLAENTEAFF
TRBJ2-1	TRBV7-2	CASSLRGGLAGLNEQFF
TRBJ1-4	TRBV21-1	CASSKAGVVEKGFF